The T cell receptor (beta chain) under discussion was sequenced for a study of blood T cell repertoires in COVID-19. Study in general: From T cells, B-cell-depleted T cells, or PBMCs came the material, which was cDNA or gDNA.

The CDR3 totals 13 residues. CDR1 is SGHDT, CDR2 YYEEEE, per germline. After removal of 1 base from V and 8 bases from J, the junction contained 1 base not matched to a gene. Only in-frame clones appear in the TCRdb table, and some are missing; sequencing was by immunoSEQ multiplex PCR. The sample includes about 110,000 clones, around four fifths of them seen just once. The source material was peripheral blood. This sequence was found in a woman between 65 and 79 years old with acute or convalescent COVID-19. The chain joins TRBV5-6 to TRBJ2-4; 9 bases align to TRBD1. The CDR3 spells CASSLRDRDIQYF. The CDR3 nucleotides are TGTGCCAGCAGCTTGAGGGACAGGGACATTCAGTACTTC. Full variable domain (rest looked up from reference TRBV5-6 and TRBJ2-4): DAGVTQSPTHLIKTRGQQVTLRCSPKSGHDTVSWYQQALGQGPQFIFQYYEEEERQRGNFPDRFSGHQFPNYSSELNVNALLLGDSALYLCASSLRDRDIQYFGAGTRLSVL.